This T cell receptor (beta chain) was recovered during a study of blood T cell repertoires in COVID-19. The CDR3 contains 12 residues. Trimming pared 3 bases from V and 9 bases from J, leaving 12 bases between. Germline V gives CDR1 LNHDA, CDR2 SQIVND (reference sequence). Assignment of participants to cohorts was predicated upon participant-reported clinical history. How the authors handled the data: Nucleated cell counts were estimated from reference gene primer amplification. Clones were read by immunoSEQ multiplex PCR, and TCRdb kept only the in-frame ones, dropping some. For V, J and clone size, that table is used; D and trimming come from the DNA. There are about 200,000 clones in the sample; around 82% occur only once, and 4.5% to 6.5% lies in the top ten.

This TCR was sampled from a woman aged 55 to 70 with acute COVID-19. The chain carries TRBV19 and TRBJ2-7; D is possibly TRBD1 (5 bases). The sample taken for sequencing was PBMCs or T cells enriched from blood (not recorded which). The CDR3 nucleotides are TGTGCCAGTAGTATGGTCCAGGGATGGCAGTACTTC. Translating it yields CASSMVQGWQYF.